This T cell receptor (beta chain) was sequenced for a study of cytomegalovirus exposure and HLA in healthy donors. PCR used 60 Vbeta primers and 13 Jbeta primers. The assay was immunoSEQ multiplex PCR, and TCRdb's table has in-frame clones only and misses some. The sample records 110,000 or so clones, more than 9.5% being singletons. Overall study findings and caveats: Overall, approximately 180 TCR beta chains were annotated as cytomegalovirus-associated. Within an earlier analysis, most TCR beta V segments proved productive either about 87% or about 30% of the time. According to a later analysis, donors in an Asian-associated ancestry cluster reportedly had fewer N-insertions than the roughly 660-donor mean. Beyond CMV serostatus, there was no information to go on about immune exposure.

The CDR3 spans 16 residues. The junction had 3 bases not matched to a gene; V was cut back by 1 base and J by 4 bases. Germline V gene lookup returns CDR1 MNHNS and CDR2 SASEGT. This clone appeared a few times. Its antigen remains unknown. The TCR originated in a man between 40 and 49 years old in good health and CMV-seropositive. Sample: PBMCs. The rearrangement uses TRBV6-1 and TRBJ1-5; 11 bases line up with TRBD1. CDR3 nucleotide sequence: TGTGCCAGCAGTGAAGGGACAGGGGGCCTAAATCAGCCCCAGCATTTT. Amino acid sequence: CASSEGTGGLNQPQHF.